The 2 T cell receptor beta chains presented below share a single source sample, sequenced in a study of CD8 T cells in Susac syndrome. An amount of RNA that ranged from 0.5 to 1 ug was reverse transcribed with random hexamers. From the immunoSEQ multiplex PCR reads, TCRdb called clonotypes with MiXCR, one entry per CDR3 protein. This table holds around 80,000 distinct CDR3 sequences, 93% found once. The sequenced material came from CD8+ T cells from PBMCs. These receptors were taken from a human donor with Susac syndrome.

The chain employs TRBV5-1 and TRBJ1-1; D remains ambiguous. Germline V gene data show CDR1 as SGHRS and CDR2 as YFSETQ. The CDR3 consists of 16 residues. V was shortened by 0 bases and J by 1 base, with 13 bases between the two germline ends. CDR3 DNA: TGCGCCAGCAGCTTGGGCCCTCCTCACAAGAACACTGAAGCTTTCTTT. Protein: CASSLGPPHKNTEAFF. The full variable domain, completed using reference TRBV5-1 and TRBJ1-1, is KAGVTQTPRYLIKTRGQQVTLSCSPISGHRSVSWYQQTPGQGLQFLFEYFSETQRNKGNFPGRFSGRQFSNSRSEMNVSTLELGDSALYLCASSLGPPHKNTEAFFGQGTRLTVV.

The genes are TRBV9 and TRBJ2-4, with D tentatively TRBD1 (6 bases). The CDR3 spans 14 residues. The ends were cut back, 3 bases at V and 1 base at J, with 8 bases in the middle. Germline V CDR1 and CDR2: SGDLS, YYNGEE. The DNA for the CDR3 is TGTGCCAGCAGCGCCACAGGGGCCAAAAACATTCAGTACTTC. It yields the protein CASSATGAKNIQYF.